This T cell receptor beta chain was captured by sequencing in a study of blood T cell repertoires in COVID-19. Turning to the study itself: Acute and convalescent COVID-19 specimens originated in the United States, Italy and Spain.

This clone has just one count. Trimming left V 0 bases short and J 5 bases short, with 9 bases between. This CDR3 region has 13 residues. The V gene's germline CDR1 is SGHRS and CDR2 YFSETQ. Original analysis: From reference gene primer amplification, estimates of nucleated cell counts were derived. Only in-frame clones appear in the TCRdb table, and some are missing; sequencing was by immunoSEQ multiplex PCR. The V and J calls and the clone size are those of that table, but D and trimming were determined from the DNA. The data contain 280,000 or so clones, 83% of them singletons. This TCR was recovered from a woman aged 45-65 years who had recovered from COVID-19. The V and J genes are TRBV5-1 and TRBJ2-7; D call uncertain. Material for sequencing was peripheral blood. CDR3 in amino acids: CASSLDSEDEQYF. Here the CDR3 DNA reads TGCGCCAGCAGCTTGGACTCCGAGGACGAGCAGTACTTC.